This TCR beta chain emerged from a study of immune heterogeneity within non-small cell lung tumors. Germline CDR1 LNHDA, CDR2 SQIVND (reference sequence). Trimming took off 4 bases at V and 10 bases at J, with 19 bases between the two ends. The CDR3 is made up of 14 amino acids. At around 600 ng per sample, bulk tumor genomic DNA provided the template. From each primary tumor, several far-apart biopsies were obtained during surgery. Each patient presented with untreated, newly diagnosed non-small cell lung cancer and received curative surgery. Patients newly diagnosed with non-small cell lung cancer and having curative-intent surgery served as donors. Amplification of the TCR beta CDR3 was achieved through multiplex PCR with 32 V and 13 J primers. TCRdb itself ran the multiplex PCR reads through MiXCR, one entry per CDR3 protein. The profile covers fewer than 12,000 distinct CDR3 sequences, with 27% appearing a single time and 10% to 15% taken by the ten largest.

A remark on this clonotype: Its specificity is unknown. Being one base from a much bigger clone, this may be a read error.

Study results and caveats: Each patient largely had their own distinct set of high-frequency T-cell receptor beta clonotypes.

This receptor was obtained from a man aged 50 or older with non-small cell lung cancer. The chain combines TRBV19 with TRBJ1-2; D may be TRBD1 (6 bases). Sequencing was performed on lung tumor tissue. The CDR3 loop is CASSNQQGAGVYTF. The CDR3 DNA reads as TGTGCCAGTAGTAACCAACAGGGAGCAGGGGTCTACACCTTC.